The rows below give T cell receptor beta chains drawn from one sample of a study of a mutant IDH1 vaccine in newly diagnosed glioma. The antigens these receptors bind are not known. Sequenced by immunoSEQ multiplex PCR; TCRdb stores in-frame clones only, minus some. This sample has 73,000 or so clones; about four fifths occur once, and the top ten carry about an eighth. Material: PBMCs, obtained from a glioma patient whose treatment included an IDH1 peptide vaccine. All receptors come from a man aged 18 to 35 with glioma. Each CDR3 is given with its conserved first and last residue. D genes are given only for firm matches. Expanded clones get a size class; other rows say once, few or many, or leave the size out.

V,D,J,size,CDR3,DNA
TRBV6-5,TRBD2,TRBJ2-1,.,CASSYSPSGSNEQFF,TGTGCCAGCAGTTACTCGCCTAGCGGGAGTAATGAGCAGTTCTTC
TRBV7-9,.,TRBJ2-3,.,CASSPVTVSTDTQYF,TGTGCCAGCAGCCCCGTGACCGTCAGCACAGATACGCAGTATTTT
TRBV7-8,.,TRBJ1-4,once,CASSFDPGGFEKLFF,TGTGCCAGCAGCTTCGACCCGGGGGGGTTTGAAAAACTGTTTTTT
TRBV28,.,TRBJ1-4,.,CASSLRTEKLFF,TGTGCCAGCAGTTTGCGGACTGAAAAACTGTTTTTT
TRBV7-8,.,TRBJ1-1,.,CASSLGVAGFGTEAFF,TGTGCCAGCAGCCTAGGGGTAGCAGGGTTCGGGACTGAAGCTTTCTTT
TRBV5-1,.,TRBJ2-7,once,CASRVGTISYEQYF,TGCGCCAGCAGGGTTGGGACCATCTCCTACGAGCAGTACTTC
TRBV28,TRBD1,TRBJ1-1,.,CASSSTQGANTEAFF,TGTGCCAGCAGTTCAACACAGGGGGCCAACACTGAAGCTTTCTTT
TRBV2,.,TRBJ2-4,.,CASRRTDIQYF,TGTGCCAGCAGAAGGACGGACATTCAGTACTTC
TRBV4-3,.,TRBJ1-1,.,CASSQIKGQLRINTEAFF,TGCGCCAGCAGCCAAATAAAAGGGCAGCTCCGGATCAACACTGAAGCTTTCTTT
TRBV27,.,TRBJ2-7,.,CASSLQSGFSEQYF,TGTGCCAGCAGTCTACAGAGTGGGTTCTCCGAGCAGTACTTC
TRBV15,.,TRBJ2-3,.,CATSSRGFSTDTQYF,TGTGCCACCAGCAGCAGGGGATTTAGCACAGATACGCAGTATTTT
TRBV16,.,TRBJ1-4,.,CASSPAGLRSEKLFF,TGTGCCAGCAGCCCTGCGGGCCTTCGAAGCGAAAAACTGTTTTTT
TRBV29-1,TRBD2,TRBJ2-7,.,CSVVAGPSSYEQYF,TGCAGCGTTGTAGCGGGACCTAGCTCCTACGAGCAGTACTTC
TRBV9,.,TRBJ1-2,.,CASSVGGGYGYTF,TGTGCCAGCAGCGTAGGGGGGGGATATGGCTACACCTTC
TRBV30,TRBD1,TRBJ2-1,.,CAWGWGTGGSSDEQFF,TGTGCCTGGGGTTGGGGGACAGGGGGGTCCTCCGATGAGCAGTTCTTC
TRBV5-4,.,TRBJ1-6,.,CASSRGEKAPNSPLHF,TGTGCCAGCAGCCGAGGGGAAAAGGCCCCTAATTCACCCCTCCACTTT
TRBV4-3,.,TRBJ2-6,.,CASSLGVLRGANVLTF,TGCGCCAGCAGCCTTGGAGTTCTGCGAGGGGCCAACGTCCTGACTTTC
TRBV5-4,.,TRBJ1-2,.,CASSFYPGGYTF,TGTGCCAGCAGCTTCTACCCCGGCGGCTACACCTTC
TRBV19,.,TRBJ2-7,.,CASSSLRDGSEQYF,TGTGCCAGTAGTAGCCTCAGGGACGGATCCGAGCAGTACTTC
TRBV4-1,TRBD2,TRBJ2-7,.,CASSRKWGGIDEQYF,TGCGCCAGCAGCCGCAAATGGGGGGGGATAGACGAGCAGTACTTC
TRBV18,.,TRBJ2-5,.,CASSPRGGTETQYF,TGTGCCAGCTCACCGAGGGGAGGAACCGAGACCCAGTACTTC
TRBV5-1,TRBD2,TRBJ2-1,once,CASSLGGTTNNEQFF,TGCGCCAGCAGCTTGGGTGGGACTACAAACAATGAGCAGTTCTTC
TRBV19,.,TRBJ1-2,once,CASIPWEGNYGYTF,TGTGCCAGTATCCCATGGGAGGGTAACTATGGCTACACCTTC
TRBV11-2,TRBD2,TRBJ2-7,.,CASSFGGGPAYEQYF,TGTGCCAGCAGCTTCGGGGGGGGCCCCGCCTACGAGCAGTACTTC
TRBV27,.,TRBJ1-1,.,CASSLTVSGTEAFF,TGTGCCAGCAGTCTGACAGTTTCGGGCACTGAAGCTTTCTTT
TRBV4-3,.,TRBJ1-2,.,CASSQGAGVEYGGYTF,TGCGCCAGCAGCCAAGGAGCGGGGGTCGAATATGGTGGCTACACCTTC
TRBV10-1,TRBD1,TRBJ1-5,few,CATSYSRDRRDQPQHF,TGCGCCACCTCTTATTCCCGGGACAGGAGGGATCAGCCCCAGCATTTT
TRBV7-9,.,TRBJ2-5,.,CASRPFRVGGETQYF,TGTGCCAGCAGACCCTTCAGGGTCGGCGGGGAGACCCAGTACTTC
TRBV15,TRBD2,TRBJ2-1,.,CATSRRTSGRGNVYEQFF,TGTGCCACCAGCAGGAGGACTAGCGGGAGGGGTAATGTCTATGAGCAGTTCTTC
TRBV5-6,.,TRBJ2-1,.,CASSWLNSNNEQFF,TGTGCCAGCAGCTGGCTGAACTCTAACAATGAGCAGTTCTTC
TRBV5-8,.,TRBJ1-1,.,CASSLGQVGHTEAFF,TGTGCCAGCAGCCTGGGTCAAGTCGGGCACACTGAAGCTTTCTTT
TRBV7-8,.,TRBJ2-6,once,CASSSQGYYGSGANVLTF,TGTGCCAGCAGCTCCCAGGGGTATTACGGCTCTGGGGCCAACGTCCTGACTTTC
TRBV30,TRBD1,TRBJ1-2,few,CAWILTGKDGYTF,TGTGCCTGGATCTTGACAGGGAAGGATGGCTACACCTTC
TRBV6-5,.,TRBJ2-1,.,CASSPVLSLYNEQFF,TGTGCCAGCAGTCCGGTTCTATCATTGTACAATGAGCAGTTCTTC
TRBV25-1,TRBD1,TRBJ2-7,.,CASSDRGGLFYEQYF,TGTGCCAGCAGTGATAGAGGGGGCTTGTTCTACGAGCAGTACTTC
TRBV7-2,.,TRBJ1-2,once,CASSPSGRADGYTF,TGTGCCAGCAGCCCTTCTGGGAGGGCCGATGGCTACACCTTC
TRBV4-3,.,TRBJ1-2,.,CASSQGSWGYGYTF,TGCGCCAGCAGCCAAGGGTCCTGGGGTTATGGCTACACCTTC
TRBV2,.,TRBJ2-1,once,CASNRGGNEQFF,TGTGCCAGCAACAGGGGGGGGAATGAGCAGTTCTTC
TRBV6-6,.,TRBJ2-3,.,CASSYADTDTQYF,TGTGCCAGCAGTTACGCAGATACAGATACGCAGTATTTT
TRBV6-6,.,TRBJ2-7,.,CASSYSRESYEQYF,TGTGCCAGCAGTTACTCGAGGGAATCCTACGAGCAGTACTTC
TRBV7-9,.,TRBJ2-7,.,CASSEVKGGEQYF,TGTGCCAGCAGCGAAGTCAAGGGAGGCGAGCAGTACTTC
TRBV7-9,.,TRBJ1-2,.,CASSLAGLSNYGYTF,TGTGCCAGCAGCTTAGCAGGGTTGTCGAACTATGGCTACACCTTC